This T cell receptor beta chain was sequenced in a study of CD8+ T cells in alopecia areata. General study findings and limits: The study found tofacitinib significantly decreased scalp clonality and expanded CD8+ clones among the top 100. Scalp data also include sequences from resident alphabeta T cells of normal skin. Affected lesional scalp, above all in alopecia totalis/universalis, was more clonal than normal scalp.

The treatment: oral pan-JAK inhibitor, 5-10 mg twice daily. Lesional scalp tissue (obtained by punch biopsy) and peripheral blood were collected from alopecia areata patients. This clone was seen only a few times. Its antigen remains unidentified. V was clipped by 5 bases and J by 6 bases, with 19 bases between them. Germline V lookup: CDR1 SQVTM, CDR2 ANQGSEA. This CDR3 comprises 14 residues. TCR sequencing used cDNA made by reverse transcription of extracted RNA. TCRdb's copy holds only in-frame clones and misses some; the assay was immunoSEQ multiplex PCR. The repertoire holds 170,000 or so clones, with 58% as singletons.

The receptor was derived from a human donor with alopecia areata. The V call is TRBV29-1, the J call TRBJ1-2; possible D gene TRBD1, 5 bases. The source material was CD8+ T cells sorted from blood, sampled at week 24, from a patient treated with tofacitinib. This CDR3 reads CSVRVGDSSDGYTF. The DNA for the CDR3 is TGCAGCGTTAGGGTGGGGGATTCGTCAGATGGCTACACCTTC.